The clone carrying this T cell receptor (beta chain) was recorded many times. The entry originates in a study of prognosis after radiotherapy for stage I lung cancer. Two-round multiplex PCR on genomic DNA was the method by which TCR beta CDR3 was amplified. The first PCR round targeted every TRBV and TRBJ gene with specific primers. A single record per CDR3 protein comes from TCRdb applying MiXCR to the multiplex PCR reads. The data contain more than 20,000 distinct CDR3 sequences, approximately 39% of them singletons. This TCR came from a donor over 45 with non-small cell lung cancer. This specimen was PBMCs, taken before or after stereotactic body radiation therapy (not recorded which).

The chain's CDR3 is CASRQGRYEQFF. The CDR3 nucleotides read TGTGCCAGTAGGCAGGGTCGGTATGAGCAGTTCTTC. This rearrangement joins TRBV19 to TRBJ2-1; the D gene is possibly TRBD1 (5 bases). Germline CDR1 reads LNHDA; CDR2 reads SQIVND (reference sequence). The CDR3 sequence is 12 residues long. V lost 6 bases, J lost 8 bases, and 11 bases lay in between. The entire variable domain, with the rest obtained from reference TRBV19 and TRBJ2-1, is as follows: DGGITQSPKYLFRKEGQNVTLSCEQNLNHDAMYWYRQDPGQGLRLIYYSQIVNDFQKGDIAEGYSVSREKKESFPLTVTSAQKNPTAFYLCASRQGRYEQFFGPGTRLTVL.